This is a list of T cell receptor beta chains from one sample in a study of CD8+ T cells in alopecia areata. Libraries were prepared by immunoSEQ multiplex PCR; TCRdb keeps only in-frame clonotypes and omits some of them. The profile shows about 37,000 clones, around 50% of them singletons. The sequenced sample consisted of CD4+ Tregs sorted from blood. Receptors were obtained from a human donor with alopecia areata. CDR3s include the opening cysteine and the closing phenylalanine or tryptophan. D genes are given only for firm matches. Rows may omit the clone size; those that give it use once, few, many or a size class.

v_gene	j_gene	d_gene	abundance	CDR3nt	CDR3aa
TRBV7-2	TRBJ1-5	.	.	TGTGCCAGCAGCTTAGAGGCCAGGGTAGGCAATCAGCCCCAGCATTTT	CASSLEARVGNQPQHF
TRBV5-4	TRBJ2-1	.	.	TGTGCCAGCAGCTTGAACAATGAGCAGTTCTTC	CASSLNNEQFF
TRBV5-1	TRBJ1-1	.	once	TGCGCCAGCAGCTTGGCCGGGACGGCCGGGGAAGCTTTCTTT	CASSLAGTAGEAFF
TRBV13	TRBJ1-6	.	.	TGTGCCAGCAGCTTAGGGGGCGGTTATAATTCACCCCTCCACTTT	CASSLGGGYNSPLHF
TRBV7-9	TRBJ2-7	TRBD1	.	TGTGCCAGCAGCTCCCCGACAGGGGTAAGAGGCTACGAGCAGTACTTC	CASSSPTGVRGYEQYF
TRBV2	TRBJ2-7	.	few	TGTGCCAGCAACTATGGGGGAAGCGGCACCTACGAGCAGTACTTC	CASNYGGSGTYEQYF
TRBV13	TRBJ1-6	TRBD1	.	TGTGCCAGCAGCCTTTTATCGACCGGGACAGCAGGATCACCCCTCCACTTT	CASSLLSTGTAGSPLHF
TRBV2	TRBJ1-5	.	few	TGTGCCAGCAGTGAGCCCTCAACGGGCAGCAAGCCCCAGCATTTT	CASSEPSTGSKPQHF
TRBV2	TRBJ1-3	TRBD1	.	TGTGCCAGCAGTCCTCCGGGACAGGGCTCTGGAAACACCATATATTTT	CASSPPGQGSGNTIYF
TRBV29-1	TRBJ2-1	TRBD1	.	TGCAGCGTGGAGGCTTTCGGACAGGGGGTCAATGAGCAGTTCTTC	CSVEAFGQGVNEQFF
TRBV5-6	TRBJ2-3	TRBD1	.	TGTGCCAGCAGCTGGGACAGAAATACGCAGTATTTT	CASSWDRNTQYF
TRBV28	TRBJ2-1	.	.	TGTGCCAGCAGTTTTAGGTGGGAGCAGTTCTTC	CASSFRWEQFF
TRBV6-4	TRBJ2-1	.	.	TGTGCCAGCAGTCGGGACCGTACTTACAATGAGCAGTTCTTC	CASSRDRTYNEQFF
TRBV25-1	TRBJ1-4	TRBD1	.	TGTGCCAGCAGTCAAGCGGGCAGGGGGGATGAAAAACTGTTTTTT	CASSQAGRGDEKLFF
TRBV7-3	TRBJ1-2	TRBD1	.	TGTGCCAGCAGCCTTAGGGGACAGGGGGGCTATGGCTACACCTTC	CASSLRGQGGYGYTF
TRBV6-5	TRBJ2-2	.	.	TGTGCCAGCAGACGAAACACCGGGGAGCTGTTTTTT	CASRRNTGELFF
TRBV7-8	TRBJ1-3	TRBD1	.	TGTGCCAGCAGCTTGGGCACGGGACAGCCCTTCTCTGGAAACACCATATATTTT	CASSLGTGQPFSGNTIYF
TRBV10-3	TRBJ2-2	.	few	TGTGCCATCAGTGGGATCCTCGACACCGGGGAGCTGTTTTTT	CAISGILDTGELFF
TRBV13	TRBJ2-7	.	once	TGTGCCAGCAGCGTAGGGAGCTGGGGCTCCTACGAGCAGTACTTC	CASSVGSWGSYEQYF
TRBV7-2	TRBJ1-2	TRBD1	.	TGTGCCAGCCTCCCCCCCCAGGGGGCTTTAAACTATGGCTACACCTTC	CASLPPQGALNYGYTF
TRBV6-5	TRBJ1-1	.	few	TGTGCCAGCAGTTACTCCGGCCGGACGAACACTGAAGCTTTCTTT	CASSYSGRTNTEAFF
TRBV18	TRBJ1-6	TRBD1	.	TGTGCCAGCTCAACCACCCCGGGACAGCATAATTCACCCCTCCACTTT	CASSTTPGQHNSPLHF
TRBV4-3	TRBJ1-4	.	.	TGCGCCAGCAGCCAAGATCGTGGAGGAGGAGGCGAAAAACTGTTTTTT	CASSQDRGGGGEKLFF
TRBV29-1	TRBJ1-1	.	.	TGCAGCGCCCAGGGGCAGATGAACACTGAAGCTTTCTTT	CSAQGQMNTEAFF
TRBV5-1	TRBJ1-2	TRBD1	.	TGCGCCAGCAGCTTGCCCCGGACAGGGGGCCCCTATGGCTACACCTTC	CASSLPRTGGPYGYTF
TRBV4-2	TRBJ2-5	.	.	TGTGCCAGCAGCCCGAACGGCGGGGGCCGAGGGGAGACCCAGTACTTC	CASSPNGGGRGETQYF
TRBV6-6	TRBJ1-1	TRBD1	.	TGTGCCAGCAGTCTGGACAGGGTCCAAGTTGAAGCTTTCTTT	CASSLDRVQVEAFF
TRBV5-1	TRBJ2-3	TRBD2	once	TGCGCCACCGCCGGGGGGTACCAGTCCGCTGATACGCAGTATTTT	CATAGGYQSADTQYF
TRBV4-1	TRBJ2-3	.	.	TGCGCCAGCAGCCAAGATAACAGGGCGACAGATACGCAGTATTTT	CASSQDNRATDTQYF
TRBV18	TRBJ2-3	.	.	TGTGCCAGCTCACCTCCCGGGACACCAAGCACAGATACGCAGTATTTT	CASSPPGTPSTDTQYF
TRBV18	TRBJ1-2	.	.	TGTGCCAGCTCGCCACTGCCGGGGGGATTAAGCTATGGCTACACCTTC	CASSPLPGGLSYGYTF
TRBV5-1	TRBJ2-7	.	.	TGCGCCAGCAGCCCGCACAAAGACGGAACCTACGAGCAGTACTTC	CASSPHKDGTYEQYF
TRBV5-1	TRBJ2-5	.	once	TGCGCCAGCAGCTTGAGATTGATGGCGGCGGAGACCCAGTACTTC	CASSLRLMAAETQYF
TRBV11-2	TRBJ2-3	.	few	TGTGCCAGCAGCCCCCCACCGGTAGCGGTAAACACAGATACGCAGTATTTT	CASSPPPVAVNTDTQYF
TRBV19	TRBJ1-2	TRBD1	.	TGTGCCAGTAGTGTATCCGGGACAGGGTCCTTTTATGGCTACACCTTC	CASSVSGTGSFYGYTF
TRBV28	TRBJ1-1	.	few	TGTGCCAGCAGCCGCATAATCAGGGGATCGGATGCTTTCTTT	CASSRIIRGSDAFF
TRBV6-5	TRBJ2-3	.	.	TGTGCCAGCAGCCGCAAACGGGCAGATGCGCAGTATTTT	CASSRKRADAQYF
TRBV7-2	TRBJ2-5	TRBD2	.	TGTGCCAGCAGCTTAGTTCGGCGGGGGGAGGGTGTCGTGGAGACCCAGTACTTC	CASSLVRRGEGVVETQYF
TRBV5-1	TRBJ2-6	.	once	TGCGCCAGCAGCTTTATGCGCGGCGCTACTGGGGCCAACGTCCTGACTTTC	CASSFMRGATGANVLTF
TRBV7-9	TRBJ1-4	.	few	TGTGCCAGCAGCCCAGGGGCGAATAATGAAAAACTGTTTTTT	CASSPGANNEKLFF
TRBV9	TRBJ1-2	.	.	TGTGCCAGCAGCGTAGGCTGGACAACATCTAACTATGGCTACACCTTC	CASSVGWTTSNYGYTF
TRBV4-1	TRBJ2-2	.	once	TGCGCCAGCAGCCAAGATATAGTTCTACGGGGGGCTACCGGGGAGCTGTTTTTT	CASSQDIVLRGATGELFF
TRBV7-2	TRBJ1-1	.	few	TGTGCCAGCAGCTTCCGGGACGCGGATGAAGCTTTCTTT	CASSFRDADEAFF
TRBV5-1	TRBJ2-1	.	few	TGCGCCAGCAGCTTGGCCGAGGGCTATCAGCGGGAGCAGTTCTTC	CASSLAEGYQREQFF
TRBV4-3	TRBJ1-5	.	.	TGCGCCAGCAGCCAAGATTTGGGGCGGCCCCAGCATTTT	CASSQDLGRPQHF
TRBV4-2	TRBJ2-1	TRBD2	.	TGTGCCAGCAGCCTTAAGCGGGAGACGGGCTACAATGAGCAGTTCTTC	CASSLKRETGYNEQFF
TRBV7-9	TRBJ1-5	TRBD1	.	TGTGCCAGCAGCTTAGAATTCCCGGCAGGGGGGTATCAGCCCCAGCATTTT	CASSLEFPAGGYQPQHF